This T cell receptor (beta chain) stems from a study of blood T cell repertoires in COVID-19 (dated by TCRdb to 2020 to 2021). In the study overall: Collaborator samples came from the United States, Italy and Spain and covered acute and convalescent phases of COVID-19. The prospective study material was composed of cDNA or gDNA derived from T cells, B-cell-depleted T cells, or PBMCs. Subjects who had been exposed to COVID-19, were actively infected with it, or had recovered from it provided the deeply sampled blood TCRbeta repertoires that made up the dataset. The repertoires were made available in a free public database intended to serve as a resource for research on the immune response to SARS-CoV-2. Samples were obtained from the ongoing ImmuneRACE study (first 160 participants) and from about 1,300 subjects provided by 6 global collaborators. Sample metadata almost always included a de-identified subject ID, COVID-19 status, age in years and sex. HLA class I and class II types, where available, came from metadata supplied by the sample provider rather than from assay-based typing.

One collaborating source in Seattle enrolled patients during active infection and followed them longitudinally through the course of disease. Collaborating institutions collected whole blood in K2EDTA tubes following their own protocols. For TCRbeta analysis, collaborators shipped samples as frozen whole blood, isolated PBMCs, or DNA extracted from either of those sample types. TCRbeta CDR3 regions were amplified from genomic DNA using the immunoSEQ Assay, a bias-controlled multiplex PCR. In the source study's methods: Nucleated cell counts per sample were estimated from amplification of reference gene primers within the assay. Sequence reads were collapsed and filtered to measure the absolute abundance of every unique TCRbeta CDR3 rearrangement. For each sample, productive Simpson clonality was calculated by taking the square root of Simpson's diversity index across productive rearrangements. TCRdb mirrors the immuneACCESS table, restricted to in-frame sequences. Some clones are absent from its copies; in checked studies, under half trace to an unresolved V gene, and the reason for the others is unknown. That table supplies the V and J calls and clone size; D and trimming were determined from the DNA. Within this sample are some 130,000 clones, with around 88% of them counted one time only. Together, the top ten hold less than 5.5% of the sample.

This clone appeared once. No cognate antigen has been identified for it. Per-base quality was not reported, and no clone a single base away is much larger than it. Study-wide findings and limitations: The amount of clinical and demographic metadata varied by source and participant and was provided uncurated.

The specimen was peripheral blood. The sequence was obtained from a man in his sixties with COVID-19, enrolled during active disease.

The nucleotide sequence reads TGTGCCAGCAGAGTTAGGGACAGGCCCTACGAGCAGTACTTC. Its protein reads: CASRVRDRPYEQYF. The chain is encoded by TRBV6-5 joined to TRBJ2-7, with 8 bases matching TRBD1. CDR1 and CDR2 are read off the germline V gene as MNHEY and SVGAGI. The CDR3 contains 14 residues, cysteine and phenylalanine counted. Kept here is only the CDR3 DNA, which spans 42 bases and is read in frame from base 1. Ends trimmed: V by 6 bases, J by 2 bases; bases unmatched to a gene: 6.